This note documents a single TCR beta chain sequence. CDR1 SGHTA and CDR2 FQGNSA come from the germline V gene. The CDR3 spans 14 residues. The V gene end was trimmed by 5 bases and the J gene end by 1 base; junction bases not matched to a gene: 4. This specimen belongs to a study of blood T cell repertoires in COVID-19. Across the study: T cells, B-cell-depleted T cells, or PBMCs provided the cDNA or gDNA that served as material.

Under the authors' procedure: Quantification of nucleated cells was approximated via reference gene primer amplification. Clones were read by immunoSEQ multiplex PCR, and TCRdb kept only the in-frame ones, dropping some. Clone size and V and J calls were adopted from that table, with D and trimming inferred from the DNA. The sample carries about 73,000 clones, around 77% recorded once. Seattle patient enrollment occurred during active infection, with longitudinal follow-up thereafter. Sequencing was done on a sample of peripheral blood. This rearrangement joins TRBV7-2 to TRBJ1-1, with 7 positions matching TRBD1. The sequence derives from a man aged 65 to 79 with COVID-19, enrolled during active disease. DNA for the CDR3: TGTGCCAGCAGCCTACGGACAGGGAACACTGAAGCTTTCTTT. It is translated as CASSLRTGNTEAFF.